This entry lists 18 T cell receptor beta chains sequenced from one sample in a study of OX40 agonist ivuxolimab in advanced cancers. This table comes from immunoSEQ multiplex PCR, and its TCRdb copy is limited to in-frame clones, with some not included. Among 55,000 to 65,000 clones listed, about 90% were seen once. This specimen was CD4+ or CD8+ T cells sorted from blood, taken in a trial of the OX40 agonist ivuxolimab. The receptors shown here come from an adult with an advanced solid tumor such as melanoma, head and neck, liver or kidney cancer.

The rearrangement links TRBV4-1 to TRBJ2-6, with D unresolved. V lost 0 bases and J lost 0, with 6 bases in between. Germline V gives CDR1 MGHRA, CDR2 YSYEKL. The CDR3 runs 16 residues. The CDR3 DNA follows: TGCGCCAGCAGCCAAGAAGGGCTCTCTGGGGCCAACGTCCTGACTTTC. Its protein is CASSQEGLSGANVLTF.

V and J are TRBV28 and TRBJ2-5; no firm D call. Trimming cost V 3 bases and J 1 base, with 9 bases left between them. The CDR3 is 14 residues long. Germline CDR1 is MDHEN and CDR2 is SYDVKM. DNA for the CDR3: TGTGCCAGCAGTTTTCCGAGGATCCAAGAGACCCAGTACTTC. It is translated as CASSFPRIQETQYF.

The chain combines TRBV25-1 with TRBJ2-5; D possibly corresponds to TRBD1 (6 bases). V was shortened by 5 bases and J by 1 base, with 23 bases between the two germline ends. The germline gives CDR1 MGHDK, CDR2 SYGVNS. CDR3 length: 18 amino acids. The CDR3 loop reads CASSQPGHSKDAQETQYF. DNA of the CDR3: TGTGCCAGCAGTCAACCGGGACACTCTAAGGACGCCCAAGAGACCCAGTACTTC.

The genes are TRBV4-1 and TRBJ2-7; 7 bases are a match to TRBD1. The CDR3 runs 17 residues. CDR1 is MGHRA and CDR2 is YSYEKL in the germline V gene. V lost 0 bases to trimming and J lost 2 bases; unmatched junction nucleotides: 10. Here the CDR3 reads CASSQDPTGFGAYEQYF. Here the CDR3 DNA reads TGCGCCAGCAGCCAAGACCCGACAGGGTTCGGTGCCTACGAGCAGTACTTC.

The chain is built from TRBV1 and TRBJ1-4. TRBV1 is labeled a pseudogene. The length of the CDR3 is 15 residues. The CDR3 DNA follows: TGCACCAGCAGCCAACAGGGGAGGACTAATGAAAAACTGTTTTTT. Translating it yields CTSSQQGRTNEKLFF.

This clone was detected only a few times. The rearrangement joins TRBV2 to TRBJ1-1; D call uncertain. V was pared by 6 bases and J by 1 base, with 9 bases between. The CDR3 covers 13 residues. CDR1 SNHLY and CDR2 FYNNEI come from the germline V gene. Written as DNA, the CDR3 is TGTGCCAGCAGGGGGTCGGGGAACACTGAAGCTTTCTTT. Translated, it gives CASRGSGNTEAFF.

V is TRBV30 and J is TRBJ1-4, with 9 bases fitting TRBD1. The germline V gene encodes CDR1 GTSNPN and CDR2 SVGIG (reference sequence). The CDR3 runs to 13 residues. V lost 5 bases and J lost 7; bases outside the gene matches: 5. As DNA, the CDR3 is TGTGCCTGGCAGGGACAGGGTGGTGAAAAACTGTTTTTT. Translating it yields CAWQGQGGEKLFF.

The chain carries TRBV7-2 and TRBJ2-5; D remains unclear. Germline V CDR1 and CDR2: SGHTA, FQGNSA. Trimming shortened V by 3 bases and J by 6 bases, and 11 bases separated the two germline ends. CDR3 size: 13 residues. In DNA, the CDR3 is TGTGCCAGCAGCTTGGACCTTCAGCAGACCCAGTACTTC. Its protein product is CASSLDLQQTQYF.

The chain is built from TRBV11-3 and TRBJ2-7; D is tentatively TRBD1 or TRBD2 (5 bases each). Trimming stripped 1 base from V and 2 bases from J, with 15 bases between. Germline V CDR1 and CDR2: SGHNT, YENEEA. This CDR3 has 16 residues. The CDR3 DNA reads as TGTGCCAGCAGCTTAGGAGGTCGGGACGCAGCCTACGAGCAGTACTTC. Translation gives CASSLGGRDAAYEQYF.

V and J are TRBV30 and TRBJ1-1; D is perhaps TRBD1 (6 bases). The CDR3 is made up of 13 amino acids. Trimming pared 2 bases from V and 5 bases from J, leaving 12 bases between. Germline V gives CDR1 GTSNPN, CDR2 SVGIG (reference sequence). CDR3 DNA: TGTGCCTGGAGTCGGGGGGGCGAGACTGAAGCTTTCTTT. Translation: CAWSRGGETEAFF. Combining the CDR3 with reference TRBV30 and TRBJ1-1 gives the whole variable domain SQTIHQWPATLVQPVGSPLSLECTVEGTSNPNLYWYRQAAGRGLQLLFYSVGIGQISSEVPQNLSASRPQDRQFILSSKKLLLSDSGFYLCAWSRGGETEAFFGQGTRLTVV.

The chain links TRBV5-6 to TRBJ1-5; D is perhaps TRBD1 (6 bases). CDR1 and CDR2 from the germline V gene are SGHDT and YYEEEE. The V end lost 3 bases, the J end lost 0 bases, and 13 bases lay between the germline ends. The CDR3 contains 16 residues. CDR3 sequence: CASSYYGQYSNQPQHF. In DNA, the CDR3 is TGTGCCAGCAGCTACTATGGACAGTATAGCAATCAGCCCCAGCATTTT.

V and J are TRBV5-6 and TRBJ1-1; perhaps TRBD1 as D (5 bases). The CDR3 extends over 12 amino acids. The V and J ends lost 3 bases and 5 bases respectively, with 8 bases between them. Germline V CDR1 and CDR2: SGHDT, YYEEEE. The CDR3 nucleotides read TGTGCCAGCAGCTCAGGGAGGACTGAAGCTTTCTTT. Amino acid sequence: CASSSGRTEAFF.

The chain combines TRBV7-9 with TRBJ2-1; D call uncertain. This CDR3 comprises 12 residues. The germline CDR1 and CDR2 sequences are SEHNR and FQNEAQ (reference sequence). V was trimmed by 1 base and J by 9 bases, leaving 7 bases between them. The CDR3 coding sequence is TGTGCCAGCAGCTTAGGAACGAGTGAGCAGTTCTTC. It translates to CASSLGTSEQFF.

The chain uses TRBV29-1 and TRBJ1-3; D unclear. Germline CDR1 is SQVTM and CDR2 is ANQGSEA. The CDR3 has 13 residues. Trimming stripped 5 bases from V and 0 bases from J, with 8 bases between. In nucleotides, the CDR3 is TGCAGCGTTTATCACAACTCTGGAAACACCATATATTTT. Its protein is CSVYHNSGNTIYF.

The CDR3 loop reads CASSSDGSPLNEQFF. The CDR3 nucleotides read TGTGCCAGCAGTTCCGACGGGAGCCCCCTTAATGAGCAGTTCTTC. The V gene is TRBV2, the J gene TRBJ2-1, with D possibly matching TRBD2 (6 bases). This CDR3 comprises 15 residues. The V end lost 5 bases, the J end lost 7 bases, and 18 bases lay between the germline ends. Germline loops: CDR1 SNHLY, CDR2 FYNNEI.

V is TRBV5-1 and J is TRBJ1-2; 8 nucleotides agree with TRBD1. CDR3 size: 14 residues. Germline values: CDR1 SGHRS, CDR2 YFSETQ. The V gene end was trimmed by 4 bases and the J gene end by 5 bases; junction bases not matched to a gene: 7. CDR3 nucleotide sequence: TGCGCCAGCAGCCAGGGACAGGCCTTATATGGCTACACCTTC. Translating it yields CASSQGQALYGYTF. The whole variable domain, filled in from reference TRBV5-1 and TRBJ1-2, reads KAGVTQTPRYLIKTRGQQVTLSCSPISGHRSVSWYQQTPGQGLQFLFEYFSETQRNKGNFPGRFSGRQFSNSRSEMNVSTLELGDSALYLCASSQGQALYGYTFGSGTRLTVV.

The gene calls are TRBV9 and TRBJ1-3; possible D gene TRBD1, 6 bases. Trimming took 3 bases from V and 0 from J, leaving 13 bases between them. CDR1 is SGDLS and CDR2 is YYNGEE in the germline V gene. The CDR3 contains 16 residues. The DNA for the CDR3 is TGTGCCAGCAGCGAGGGGGGCTCACGCTCTGGAAACACCATATATTTT. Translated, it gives CASSEGGSRSGNTIYF.

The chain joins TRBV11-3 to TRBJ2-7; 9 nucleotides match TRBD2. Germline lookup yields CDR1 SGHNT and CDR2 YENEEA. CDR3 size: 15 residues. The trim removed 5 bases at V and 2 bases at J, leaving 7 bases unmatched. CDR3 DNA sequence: TGTGCCAGCAGCAAGACTAGCGGAGAGCCCTACGAGCAGTACTTC. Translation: CASSKTSGEPYEQYF.